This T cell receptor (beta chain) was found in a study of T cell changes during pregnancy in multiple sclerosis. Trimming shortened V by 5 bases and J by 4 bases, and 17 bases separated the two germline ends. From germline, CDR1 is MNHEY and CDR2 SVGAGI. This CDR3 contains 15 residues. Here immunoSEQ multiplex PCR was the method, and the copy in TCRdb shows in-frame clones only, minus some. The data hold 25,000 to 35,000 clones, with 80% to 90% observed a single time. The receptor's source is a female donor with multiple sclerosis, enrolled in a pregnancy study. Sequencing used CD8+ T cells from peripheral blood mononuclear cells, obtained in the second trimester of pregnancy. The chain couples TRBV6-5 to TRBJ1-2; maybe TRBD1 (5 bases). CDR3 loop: CASSPAGGSPYGYTF. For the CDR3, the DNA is TGTGCCAGCAGTCCCGCGGGGGGGAGTCCCTATGGCTACACCTTC.